A selection of T cell receptor beta chains follows, all from one sample in a study of OX40 agonist ivuxolimab in advanced cancers. Libraries were prepared by immunoSEQ multiplex PCR; TCRdb keeps only in-frame clonotypes and omits some of them. Found here are approximately 72,000 clones, about 90% of them singletons; the top ten hold under 1%. Material: CD4+ or CD8+ T cells sorted from blood, obtained in a trial of the OX40 agonist ivuxolimab. Every receptor here comes from an adult with an advanced solid tumor such as melanoma, head and neck, liver or kidney cancer. CDR3s include the opening cysteine and the closing phenylalanine or tryptophan. Each record gives: D gene, J gene, clone size, V gene, CDR3 DNA, CDR3 protein. The D gene is left open where the match is weak. Some rows have no size entry. The others give once, few or many, or a class for an expanded clone.

D gene: NA
J gene: TRBJ1-3
clone size: once
V gene: TRBV11-1
CDR3 DNA: TGTGCCAGCAGCTCGACCGAATCTGGAAACACCATATATTTT
CDR3 protein: CASSSTESGNTIYF

D gene: NA
J gene: TRBJ1-5
clone size: NA
V gene: TRBV21-1
CDR3 DNA: TGTGCCAGCAGCAAAGGGGACGGGGGGCGATCTAATCAGCCCCAGCATTTT
CDR3 protein: CASSKGDGGRSNQPQHF

D gene: NA
J gene: TRBJ2-7
clone size: NA
V gene: TRBV5-5
CDR3 DNA: TGTGCCAGCAGCTTGGTTGCCGGGGGGCTGGGCGAGCAGTACTTC
CDR3 protein: CASSLVAGGLGEQYF

D gene: NA
J gene: TRBJ2-1
clone size: NA
V gene: TRBV7-6
CDR3 DNA: TGTGCCAGCAGCTTAGCAGCAATCCCTTACAATGAGCAGTTCTTC
CDR3 protein: CASSLAAIPYNEQFF

D gene: NA
J gene: TRBJ1-2
clone size: NA
V gene: TRBV6-1
CDR3 DNA: TGTGCCAGCAGTGAAACCGGGGGCGGGTATGGCTACACCTTC
CDR3 protein: CASSETGGGYGYTF

D gene: NA
J gene: TRBJ1-4
clone size: NA
V gene: TRBV29-1
CDR3 DNA: TGCGGCGTCGTGGGACGGAGTGAAAAACTGTTTTTT
CDR3 protein: CGVVGRSEKLFF

D gene: NA
J gene: TRBJ1-2
clone size: NA
V gene: TRBV6-1
CDR3 DNA: TGTGCCAGCAGTCCAAACAGGGTAGGGGAGGGCTACACCTTC
CDR3 protein: CASSPNRVGEGYTF

D gene: NA
J gene: TRBJ2-5
clone size: NA
V gene: TRBV18
CDR3 DNA: TGTGCCAGCTCACCGGCCAGGGGAGATGAGGAGACCCAGTACTTC
CDR3 protein: CASSPARGDEETQYF

D gene: NA
J gene: TRBJ2-7
clone size: NA
V gene: TRBV6-6
CDR3 DNA: TGTGCCAGCAGTCCCTCGCCCGTGAACGAGCAGTACTTC
CDR3 protein: CASSPSPVNEQYF

D gene: TRBD2
J gene: TRBJ2-1
clone size: NA
V gene: TRBV7-2
CDR3 DNA: TGTGCCAGCTCCCCTCTAGCGGGTACCCACTCGGGTGAGCAGTTCTTC
CDR3 protein: CASSPLAGTHSGEQFF

D gene: NA
J gene: TRBJ2-2
clone size: NA
V gene: TRBV6-5
CDR3 DNA: TGTGCCAGCACTGGCAGAAACACCGGGGAGCTGTTTTTT
CDR3 protein: CASTGRNTGELFF

D gene: NA
J gene: TRBJ1-1
clone size: NA
V gene: TRBV2
CDR3 DNA: TGTGCCAGCACCCCGACCGGGAACACTGAAGCTTTCTTT
CDR3 protein: CASTPTGNTEAFF

D gene: NA
J gene: TRBJ2-1
clone size: few
V gene: TRBV9
CDR3 DNA: TGTGCCAGCAGCCCTCAGGGGCGGTGGGACAATGAGCAGTTCTTC
CDR3 protein: CASSPQGRWDNEQFF

D gene: NA
J gene: TRBJ1-4
clone size: few
V gene: TRBV18
CDR3 DNA: TGTGCCAGCTCACCACCTCGGGGGGCTTCGACTAATGAAAAACTGTTTTTT
CDR3 protein: CASSPPRGASTNEKLFF

D gene: NA
J gene: TRBJ1-4
clone size: NA
V gene: TRBV5-5
CDR3 DNA: TGTGCCAGCAGCCCGGAAAGACCCAATGAAAAACTGTTTTTT
CDR3 protein: CASSPERPNEKLFF